The 28 T cell receptor beta chains below were found in one sample sequenced in a study of T cell clonality in common variable immunodeficiency (dated by TCRdb to the mid-2010s). Libraries were prepared through the immunoSEQ multiplex PCR assay. What TCRdb holds here is the immuneACCESS table cut down to in-frame rearrangements. Part of the clones is not present; checked against another copy, under half of the missing clones reflect an unresolved V gene, and the others are unexplained. This sample shows more than 35,000 clones, and none of them turns up only once. 0.9% to 1% of the sample belongs to the ten largest clones. The sequenced sample was peripheral blood mononuclear cells. These receptors originate from a person aged 18-70 years in good health.

There are a few counts of this clone. The read falls 3 residues short of the CDR3 end, and the missing part is taken from the germline J gene. J is TRBJ2-1 and V is TRBV11-2; D perhaps matches TRBD2 (5 bases). V was trimmed by 6 bases and J by 8 bases, leaving 20 bases between them. The germline V gene encodes CDR1 SGHAT and CDR2 FQNNGV. The CDR3 is 15 residues long. CDR3 loop: CASSYPPTRLYEQFF. CDR3 DNA (partial): TGTGCCAGCAGTTATCCCCCTACTAGATTATATGAG.

This clone was seen at least ten times. The read is 3 residues too short to cover the CDR3 end, so that end is filled in from the germline J gene. The chain couples TRBV29-1 to TRBJ2-7; maybe TRBD1 (6 bases). CDR1 SQVTM and CDR2 ANQGSEA come from the germline V gene. The V end was cut by 2 bases, the J end by 6 bases, with 14 bases between. There are 13 residues in the CDR3. The sequenced CDR3 bases are TGCAGCGTTGAACGTCAGGGGATAAGCGAG. It is translated as CSVERQGISE. The whole CDR3 sequence reads CSVERQGISEQYF.

Many counts were recorded for this clone. This may come from a read error, since a much larger clone is one base off. The read stops 3 residues short of the end of the CDR3; the missing end is completed from the germline J gene. The rearrangement uses TRBV7-9 and TRBJ1-1; D is unresolved. Germline values: CDR1 SEHNR, CDR2 FQNEAQ (reference sequence). V was cut by 2 bases and J by 1 base, with 5 bases left in between. The CDR3 runs to 13 residues. This CDR3 reads CASSLYRNTEAFF. The DNA read from the CDR3 is TGTGCCAGCAGCTTATACAGGAACACTGAA.

This clone was detected many times. Sequencing ends 3 residues short of the CDR3 end; the germline J gene provides the rest. The rearrangement links TRBV12-3 or TRBV12-4 to TRBJ1-4; perhaps TRBD1 as D (6 bases). This CDR3 has 16 residues. Deletions cut 9 bases from V and 0 bases from J, with 17 bases between. The covered CDR3 bases are TGTGCCAGTTCGTCCGGACAGCCCTCAACTAATGAAAAA. It codes for CASSSGQPSTNEK. The CDR3 in full is CASSSGQPSTNEKLFF.

This clone came up a few times. The read ends 3 residues shy of where the CDR3 ends; the end is completed using the germline J gene. The J gene is TRBJ2-5, the V gene TRBV20-1; TRBD2 aligns across 9 bases. The ends lost 0 bases at V and 4 bases at J; junction bases unmatched: 6. Germline-derived CDR1 and CDR2 are DFQATT and SNEGSKA (reference sequence). The CDR3 is 15 residues long. CDR3 protein: CSARDIAGVGETQYF. The part of the CDR3 DNA that was read is TGCAGTGCTAGAGATATAGCGGGAGTCGGAGAGACC.

There are a few counts of this clone. The CDR3 is cut off 3 residues early in the read; its end comes from the germline J gene. The chain joins TRBV5-1 to TRBJ2-7; tentatively, D is TRBD2 (6 bases). Germline V gives CDR1 SGHRS, CDR2 YFSETQ. The V end lost 4 bases, the J end lost 2 bases, and 19 bases lay between the germline ends. The CDR3 is 16 amino acids. The CDR3 protein is CASSPTARGLTYEQYF. The part of the CDR3 DNA that was read is TGCGCCAGCAGCCCGACGGCGCGGGGCCTAACCTACGAG.

This clone was detected many times. The CDR3 end lies 3 residues beyond the end of the read and is filled in from the germline J gene. V and J are TRBV10-3 and TRBJ2-7; TRBD2 matches at 7 bases. Germline V gene data show CDR1 as ENHRY and CDR2 as SYGVKD. The V and J ends lost 5 bases and 6 bases, in that order; junction bases with no gene match: 10. This CDR3 has 14 residues. CDR3 DNA, as far as it was read: TGTGCCATCAGTCCTGGTGGGGGGGGAACCGAG. Encoded protein: CAISPGGGGTE. The CDR3 as a whole reads CAISPGGGGTEQYF.

This clone was seen many times. The read is 3 residues too short to cover the CDR3 end, so that end is filled in from the germline J gene. The chain couples TRBV5-1 to TRBJ2-1; no firm D call. Trimming removed 0 bases at V and 5 bases at J, with 6 bases between. This CDR3 has 13 amino acids. Germline CDR1 and CDR2: SGHRS and YFSETQ. The sequenced part of the CDR3 DNA is TGCGCCAGCAGCTTGGGTAGAGACAATGAG. Translated: CASSLGRDNE. The whole CDR3 reads CASSLGRDNEQFF.

Many counts were recorded for this clone. The CDR3: CASSVVSSYNEQFF. The covered CDR3 bases are TGTGCCAGCAGCGTAGTGTCCTCGTACAATGAG. V and J are TRBV9 and TRBJ2-1, with D unclear. The read terminates 3 residues before the CDR3 end, so the remaining end is supplied by the germline J gene. Germline loops: CDR1 SGDLS, CDR2 YYNGEE. Between the trimmed V and J ends, which lost 0 bases and 4 bases, there was a span of 8 bases. The CDR3 is made up of 14 amino acids.

This clone was picked up many times. The CDR3 end lies 3 residues beyond the end of the read and is filled in from the germline J gene. The chain employs TRBV20-1 and TRBJ1-2; TRBD1 aligns across 7 bases. The length of the CDR3 is 11 residues. From germline, CDR1 is DFQATT and CDR2 SNEGSKA (reference sequence). The sequenced CDR3 bases are TGCAGTGCAAGGACAGGCGGGGGC. This translates into CSARTGGG. The full CDR3 reads CSARTGGGYTF.

This clone turned up a few times. The read comes to an end 3 residues before the CDR3 does, leaving the germline J gene to fill in the end. The chain combines TRBV19 with TRBJ2-5, with 8 bases matching TRBD2. V was pared by 4 bases and J by 5 bases, with 18 bases of the junction left unmatched. Germline V gene data show CDR1 as LNHDA and CDR2 as SQIVND (reference sequence). The CDR3 extends over 18 amino acids. Partial CDR3 DNA: TGTGCCAGTAGTAGGGGGACTAGGGGGGGGGCGGCATTCGAGACC. It encodes CASSRGTRGGAAFET. The entire CDR3 reads CASSRGTRGGAAFETQYF.

In its sample, this clone was seen many times. From the germline J gene comes the end of the CDR3, since the read stops 3 residues before it. The gene calls are TRBV5-1 and TRBJ2-5, with D possibly being TRBD2 (5 bases). From germline, CDR1 is SGHRS and CDR2 YFSETQ. The CDR3 totals 17 residues. Trimming took off 4 bases at V and 2 bases at J, with 21 bases between the two ends. This CDR3 is CASSRGMRAELQETQYF. CDR3 DNA (partial): TGCGCCAGCAGCCGGGGTATGAGAGCGGAGCTACAAGAGACC. The whole variable domain, filled in from reference TRBV5-1 and TRBJ2-5, reads KAGVTQTPRYLIKTRGQQVTLSCSPISGHRSVSWYQQTPGQGLQFLFEYFSETQRNKGNFPGRFSGRQFSNSRSEMNVSTLELGDSALYLCASSRGMRAELQETQYFGPGTRLLVL.

The table lists this clone with many counts. The CDR3 end lies 3 residues beyond the end of the read and is filled in from the germline J gene. This sequence joins TRBV19 and TRBJ2-7; a weak D match, TRBD1 (5 bases). The CDR3 sequence is 13 residues long. CDR1 and CDR2 from the germline V gene are LNHDA and SQIVND (reference sequence). V was pared by 0 bases and J by 5 bases, with 8 bases between. The sequenced CDR3 bases are TGTGCCAGTAGTATAGATAGGGGTCACGAG. It specifies CASSIDRGHE. The CDR3 reads in full as CASSIDRGHEQYF.

The table lists this clone with many counts. Read data end 3 residues before the CDR3 end; the end is taken from the germline J gene. This chain uses TRBV2 with TRBJ1-1; 7 bases line up with TRBD1. The V gene end was trimmed by 7 bases and the J gene end by 4 bases; junction bases not matched to a gene: 6. Per the germline V gene, CDR1 is SNHLY and CDR2 is FYNNEI. The CDR3 extends over 13 amino acids. CDR3 sequence: CASNGRGFTEAFF. Incomplete CDR3 DNA: TGTGCCAGCAACGGCAGGGGGTTCACTGAA. Complete variable domain (other parts from reference TRBV2 and TRBJ1-1): EPEVTQTPSHQVTQMGQEVILRCVPISNHLYFYWYRQILGQKVEFLVSFYNNEISEKSEIFDDQFSVERPDGSNFTLKIRSTKLEDSAMYFCASNGRGFTEAFFGQGTRLTVV.

Ten or more counts support this clone. Coverage ceases 3 residues before the CDR3 finishes, and the germline J gene fills in the end. This chain joins TRBV15 and TRBJ2-5, with D unresolved. V lost 0 bases, J lost 5 bases, and 4 bases lay in between. The CDR3 sequence is 12 residues long. From germline, CDR1 is LNHNV and CDR2 YYDKDF (reference sequence). The CDR3 reads CATSRDRETQYF. CDR3 DNA, as far as it was read: TGTGCCACCAGCAGAGATCGGGAGACC.

This clone is judged medium-sized (0.01 to 0.1%). The sequence runs out 3 residues before the end of the CDR3; the remainder is reconstructed from the germline J gene. The rearrangement links TRBV10-3 to TRBJ2-4; tentatively, D is TRBD1 (6 bases). Trimming pared 8 bases from V and 3 bases from J, leaving 17 bases between. This CDR3 has 15 amino acids. CDR1 is ENHRY, CDR2 SYGVKD, per germline. The CDR3 DNA, read in part, is TGTGCCATCGAGAAGGGGGTGAACGGCAAAAACATT. Translated, it gives CAIEKGVNGKNI. The CDR3, in full, reads CAIEKGVNGKNIQYF.

This clone was seen repeatedly, ten times or more. The read stops 3 residues short of the end of the CDR3; the missing end is completed from the germline J gene. The chain joins TRBV29-1 to TRBJ2-7, with 7 bases identical to TRBD2. V was pared by 6 bases and J by 2 bases, with 13 bases of the junction left unmatched. This CDR3 is 15 amino acids long. Germline lookup yields CDR1 SQVTM and CDR2 ANQGSEA. CDR3 protein: CSVERLAGGTYEQYF. The sequenced part of the CDR3 DNA is TGCAGCGTAGAGAGACTAGCTGGGGGAACCTACGAG.

This clone has a count of ten or more. The CDR3 is cut off 3 residues early in the read; its end comes from the germline J gene. This chain uses TRBV5-1 with TRBJ2-5; 7 bases agree with TRBD1. Germline V gene sequence: CDR1 SGHRS, CDR2 YFSETQ. The CDR3 covers 14 residues. The V and J ends lost 0 bases and 3 bases, in that order; junction bases with no gene match: 2. The CDR3 loop is CASSLGQGKETQYF. The DNA read from the CDR3 is TGCGCCAGCAGCTTGGGACAGGGTAAAGAGACC.

This clone was observed at least ten times. The read ends 3 residues early relative to the CDR3; the germline J gene fills the gap. This rearrangement joins TRBV5-1 to TRBJ1-3; D gene ambiguous. This CDR3 spans 15 amino acids. The germline V and J ends were trimmed by 0 bases and 0 bases, with 7 bases remaining between them. Germline V gene data show CDR1 as SGHRS and CDR2 as YFSETQ. CDR3 protein: CASSLGTGSGNTIYF. The sequenced CDR3 bases are TGCGCCAGCAGCTTGGGAACCGGCTCTGGAAACACC.

This clone was observed many times. The CDR3 end lies 3 residues beyond the end of the read and is filled in from the germline J gene. The V call is TRBV19, the J call TRBJ2-2; 7 nucleotides agree with TRBD2. V lost 5 bases, J lost 4 bases, and 10 bases stayed unmatched. Germline V gene data show CDR1 as LNHDA and CDR2 as SQIVND (reference sequence). This CDR3 has 16 residues. The sequenced CDR3 bases are TGTGCCAGTAGTGGCGGTGCGGGAGTCGTCACCGGGGAG. Translation gives CASSGGAGVVTGE. The complete CDR3 sequence is CASSGGAGVVTGELFF. The complete variable domain, with remaining parts taken from reference TRBV19 and TRBJ2-2, reads DGGITQSPKYLFRKEGQNVTLSCEQNLNHDAMYWYRQDPGQGLRLIYYSQIVNDFQKGDIAEGYSVSREKKESFPLTVTSAQKNPTAFYLCASSGGAGVVTGELFFGEGSRLTVL.

This clone was detected ten times or more. The read ends 3 residues shy of where the CDR3 ends; the end is completed using the germline J gene. The chain employs TRBV20-1 and TRBJ1-1, with D possibly matching TRBD1 (6 bases). The CDR3 extends over 12 amino acids. Trimming cost V 6 bases and J 1 base, with 9 bases left between them. CDR1 and CDR2 (germline): DFQATT, SNEGSKA (reference sequence). CDR3 protein: CSAGHSNTEAFF. The CDR3 bases that were read are TGCAGTGCGGGACACTCGAACACTGAA.

This clone was seen repeatedly, ten times or more. The read falls 3 residues short of the CDR3 end, and the missing part is taken from the germline J gene. The J gene is TRBJ1-2, the V gene TRBV10-3; D is undetermined. The V gene's germline CDR1 is ENHRY and CDR2 SYGVKD. V was pared by 3 bases and J by 3 bases, with 11 bases between. The CDR3 contains 14 residues. CDR3 DNA (partial): TGTGCCATCAGTGATGATGAGGTCTACTATGGC. It translates to CAISDDEVYYG. The full CDR3 sequence reads CAISDDEVYYGYTF.

This clone was recorded many times. The read halts 3 residues ahead of the CDR3 end, with the missing end drawn from the germline J gene. This chain joins TRBV30 and TRBJ2-2, with 8 bases that match TRBD1. J gave up 7 bases and V 5 bases, and 3 bases lay outside the gene matches. CDR3 length: 12 residues. Per the germline V gene, CDR1 is GTSNPN and CDR2 is SVGIG (reference sequence). The CDR3 loop is CAWAGGFGELFF. The sequenced CDR3 bases are TGTGCCTGGGCAGGGGGCTTCGGGGAG.

The CDR3 is CASRATRQPQHF. The sequenced CDR3 bases are TGTGCCAGCAGGGCGACTCGTCAGCCC. The genes are TRBV6-2 or TRBV6-3 and TRBJ1-5, with D hard to call. Read coverage stops 3 residues before the CDR3 terminus; the germline J gene supplies the remainder. The CDR3 consists of 12 residues. V was shortened by 6 bases and J by 6 bases, with 9 bases between the two germline ends. In germline, CDR1 is MNHEY, CDR2 SVGEGT.

The sample holds many counts of this clone. The read stops 3 residues short of the end of the CDR3; the missing end is completed from the germline J gene. The gene calls are TRBV5-1 and TRBJ2-5; TRBD1 might be the D (6 bases). Germline CDR1 is SGHRS and CDR2 is YFSETQ. V lost 4 bases, J lost 4 bases, and 20 bases lay in between. CDR3 length: 16 residues. The sequenced part of the CDR3 DNA is TGCGCCAGCAGCCCTTATGCACAGGGTCTTAGAGAGACC. Residues: CASSPYAQGLRET. The whole CDR3 reads CASSPYAQGLRETQYF.

In its sample, this clone was seen many times. The CDR3 is cut off 3 residues early in the read; its end comes from the germline J gene. The chain recombines TRBV10-1 with TRBJ1-1; D unresolved. The CDR3 runs to 14 residues. Trimming cost V 3 bases and J 0 bases, with 8 bases left between them. Germline CDR1 is WNHNN and CDR2 is SYGVQD (reference sequence). The part of the CDR3 DNA that was read is TGCGCCAGCAGTGACCACAACATGAACACTGAA. Protein sequence: CASSDHNMNTE. The full CDR3 reads CASSDHNMNTEAFF.

This clone was counted at least ten times. The CDR3 end lies 3 residues beyond the end of the read and is filled in from the germline J gene. V usage is TRBV10-3 and J usage is TRBJ1-1, with TRBD1 as a possible D gene (5 bases). The CDR3 has 14 residues. V dropped 5 bases and J dropped 2 bases, with 12 bases sitting between them. The germline V gene encodes CDR1 ENHRY and CDR2 SYGVKD. The part of the CDR3 DNA that was read is TGTGCCATCAGTCCGCAGGGAAGAAACACTGAA. It yields the protein CAISPQGRNTE. The CDR3 in full is CAISPQGRNTEAFF.

This clone occurred many times. One end of the junction varies from germline; a read error may be responsible. CDR3 protein: CASRTTGGQGTQYF. The sequenced part of the CDR3 DNA is TGTGCCAGCAGGACGACAGGGGGGCAAGGGACC. The gene calls are TRBV7-9 and TRBJ2-5; 9 nucleotides align to TRBD1. With the read ending 3 residues before the CDR3 end, the germline J gene is used to fill in that end. This CDR3 has 14 residues. The germline CDR1 and CDR2 sequences are SEHNR and FQNEAQ (reference sequence).